This T cell receptor beta chain stems from a study of blood T cell repertoires in COVID-19. Study details: Both acute and convalescent COVID-19 samples were obtained from the United States, Italy and Spain. From T cells, B-cell-depleted T cells, or PBMCs came the material, which was cDNA or gDNA.

In the authors' methods: Estimates of nucleated cell counts were drawn from the amplification of reference gene primers. Using immunoSEQ multiplex PCR, the repertoire was profiled, and TCRdb retains in-frame clones only, with some absent. V and J calls plus clone size are reproduced from that table; the DNA served to infer D and trimming. The table records about 240,000 clones, roughly 85% of them present only once. The CDR3 is 16 residues long. CDR1 and CDR2 from the germline V gene are SNHLY and FYNNEI. Trimming at V came to 5 bases and at J to 5 bases, leaving 6 bases not matched to a gene. The J gene is TRBJ2-1, the V gene TRBV2, with 13 bases fitting TRBD2. The source material was peripheral blood. The sequence derives from a woman younger than 30 with acute or convalescent COVID-19. CDR3 amino acids: CASSQRTSGGDNEQFF. The CDR3 DNA sequence: TGTGCCAGCAGTCAAAGGACTAGCGGGGGCGACAATGAGCAGTTCTTC.